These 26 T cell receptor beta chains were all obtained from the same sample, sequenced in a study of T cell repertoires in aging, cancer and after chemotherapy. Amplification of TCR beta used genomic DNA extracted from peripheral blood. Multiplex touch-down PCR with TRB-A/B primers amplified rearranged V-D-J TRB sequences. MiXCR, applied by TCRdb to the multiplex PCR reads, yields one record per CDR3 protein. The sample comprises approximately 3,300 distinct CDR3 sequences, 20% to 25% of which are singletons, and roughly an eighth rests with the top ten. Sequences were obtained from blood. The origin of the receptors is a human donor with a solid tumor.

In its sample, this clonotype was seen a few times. The CDR3 DNA sequence: TGTGCCAGCCTCCCCGGCAGGACAGAGTTTAGAAGAAGGGAGAACACTGAAGCTTTCTTT. It specifies CASLPGRTEFRRRENTEAFF. The gene calls are TRBV6-1 and TRBJ1-1, with D possibly TRBD1 on 6 matching bases. The germline gives CDR1 MNHNS, CDR2 SASEGT. V lost 8 bases to trimming and J lost 1 base, with 32 bases between them. The CDR3 consists of 20 residues.

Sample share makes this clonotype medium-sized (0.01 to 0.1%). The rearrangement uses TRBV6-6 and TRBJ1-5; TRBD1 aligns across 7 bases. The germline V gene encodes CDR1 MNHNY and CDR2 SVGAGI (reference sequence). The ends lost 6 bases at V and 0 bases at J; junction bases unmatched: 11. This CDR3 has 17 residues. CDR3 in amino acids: CASRYLGTVYSNQPQHF. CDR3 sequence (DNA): TGTGCCAGCAGGTACCTCGGGACAGTTTATAGCAATCAGCCCCAGCATTTT.

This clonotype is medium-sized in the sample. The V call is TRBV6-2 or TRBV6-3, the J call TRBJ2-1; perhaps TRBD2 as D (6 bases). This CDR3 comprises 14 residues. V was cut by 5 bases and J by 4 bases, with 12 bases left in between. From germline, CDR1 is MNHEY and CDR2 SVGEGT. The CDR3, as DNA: TGTGCCAGCAGTCGGTGGGGGACTTACAATGAGCAGTTCTTC. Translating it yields CASSRWGTYNEQFF.

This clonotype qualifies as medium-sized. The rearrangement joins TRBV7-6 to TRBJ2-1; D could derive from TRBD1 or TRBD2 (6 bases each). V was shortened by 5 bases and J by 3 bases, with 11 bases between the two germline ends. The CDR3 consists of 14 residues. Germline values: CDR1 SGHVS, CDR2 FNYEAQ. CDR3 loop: CASSDGGNYNEQFF. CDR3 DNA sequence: TGTGCCAGCAGCGACGGGGGCAACTACAATGAGCAGTTCTTC.

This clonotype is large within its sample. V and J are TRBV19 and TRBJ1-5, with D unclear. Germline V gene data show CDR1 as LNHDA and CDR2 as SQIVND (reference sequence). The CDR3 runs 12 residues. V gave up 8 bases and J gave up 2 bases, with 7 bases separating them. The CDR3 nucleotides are TGTGCCAGTCACACAGGCAATCAGCCCCAGCATTTT. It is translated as CASHTGNQPQHF.

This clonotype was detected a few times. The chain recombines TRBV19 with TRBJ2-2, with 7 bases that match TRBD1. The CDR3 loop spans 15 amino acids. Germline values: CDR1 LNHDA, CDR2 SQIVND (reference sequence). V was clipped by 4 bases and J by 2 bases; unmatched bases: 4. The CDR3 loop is CASSTGTVNTGELFF. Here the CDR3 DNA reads TGTGCCAGTAGTACCGGGACAGTAAACACCGGGGAGCTGTTTTTT.

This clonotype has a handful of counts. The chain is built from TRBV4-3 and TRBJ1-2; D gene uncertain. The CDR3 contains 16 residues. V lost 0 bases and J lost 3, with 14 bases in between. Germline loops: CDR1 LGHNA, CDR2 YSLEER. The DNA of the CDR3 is TGCGCCAGCAGCCAAGATAACAGTCGACCCGACTATGGCTACACCTTC. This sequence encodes CASSQDNSRPDYGYTF.

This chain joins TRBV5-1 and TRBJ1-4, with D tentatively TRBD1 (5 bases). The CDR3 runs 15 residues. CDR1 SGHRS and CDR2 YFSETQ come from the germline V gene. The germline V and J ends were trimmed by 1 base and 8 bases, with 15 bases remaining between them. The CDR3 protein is CASSLQSDMGEKLFF. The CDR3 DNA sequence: TGCGCCAGCAGCTTGCAGTCGGACATGGGCGAAAAACTGTTTTTT. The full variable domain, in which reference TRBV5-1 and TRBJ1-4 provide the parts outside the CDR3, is KAGVTQTPRYLIKTRGQQVTLSCSPISGHRSVSWYQQTPGQGLQFLFEYFSETQRNKGNFPGRFSGRQFSNSRSEMNVSTLELGDSALYLCASSLQSDMGEKLFFGSGTQLSVL.

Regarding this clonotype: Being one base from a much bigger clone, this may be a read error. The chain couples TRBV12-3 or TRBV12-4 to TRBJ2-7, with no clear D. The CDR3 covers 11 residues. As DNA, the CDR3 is TGTGCCAACAGTAAATCCTACGAGCAGTACTTC. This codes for CANSKSYEQYF.

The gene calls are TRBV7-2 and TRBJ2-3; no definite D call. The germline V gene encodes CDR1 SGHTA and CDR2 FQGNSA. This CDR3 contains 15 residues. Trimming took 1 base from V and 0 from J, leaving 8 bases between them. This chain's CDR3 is CASSLEGRSTDTQYF. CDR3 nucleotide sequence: TGTGCCAGCAGCTTAGAAGGCAGGAGCACAGATACGCAGTATTTT.

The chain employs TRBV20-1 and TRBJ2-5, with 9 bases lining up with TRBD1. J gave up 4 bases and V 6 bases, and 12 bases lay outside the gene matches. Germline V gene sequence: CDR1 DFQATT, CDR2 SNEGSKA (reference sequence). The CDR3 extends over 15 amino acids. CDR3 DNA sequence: TGCAGTGCCGAACGTGGGACAGGGAGTCGAGAGACCCAGTACTTC. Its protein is CSAERGTGSRETQYF.

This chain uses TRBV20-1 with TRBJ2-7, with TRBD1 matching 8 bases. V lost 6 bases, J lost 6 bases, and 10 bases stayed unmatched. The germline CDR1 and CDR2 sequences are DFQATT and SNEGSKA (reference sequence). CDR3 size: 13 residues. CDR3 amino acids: CSATDRAQSEQYF. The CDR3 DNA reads TGCAGTGCCACGGACAGGGCTCAAAGCGAGCAGTACTTC.

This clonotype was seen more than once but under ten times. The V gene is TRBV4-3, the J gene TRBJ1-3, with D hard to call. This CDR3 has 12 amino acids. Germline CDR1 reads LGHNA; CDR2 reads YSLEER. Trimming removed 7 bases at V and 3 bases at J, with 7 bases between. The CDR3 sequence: CASNNRGNTIYF. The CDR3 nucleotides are TGCGCCAGCAATAACCGTGGAAACACCATATATTTT.

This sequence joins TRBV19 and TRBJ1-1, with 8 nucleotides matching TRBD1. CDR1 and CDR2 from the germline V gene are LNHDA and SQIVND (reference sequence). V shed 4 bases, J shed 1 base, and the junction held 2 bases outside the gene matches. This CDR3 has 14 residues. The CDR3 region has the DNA TGTGCCAGTAGTAACCAGGGGGCGAACACTGAAGCTTTCTTT. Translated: CASSNQGANTEAFF.

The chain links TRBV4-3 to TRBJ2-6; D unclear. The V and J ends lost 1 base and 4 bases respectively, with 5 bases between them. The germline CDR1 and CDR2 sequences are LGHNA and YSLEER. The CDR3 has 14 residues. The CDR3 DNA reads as TGCGCCAGCAGCCAAGTTCCCGGGGCCAACGTCCTGACTTTC. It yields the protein CASSQVPGANVLTF.

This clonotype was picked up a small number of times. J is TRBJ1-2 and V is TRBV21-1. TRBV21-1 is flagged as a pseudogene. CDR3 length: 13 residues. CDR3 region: CASSYVRPHGYTF. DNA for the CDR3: TGTGCCAGCAGCTACGTCCGCCCGCATGGCTACACCTTC.

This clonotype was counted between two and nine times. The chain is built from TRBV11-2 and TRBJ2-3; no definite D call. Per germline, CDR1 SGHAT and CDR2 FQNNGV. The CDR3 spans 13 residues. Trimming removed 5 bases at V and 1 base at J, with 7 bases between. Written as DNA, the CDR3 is TGTGCCAGCAGCCTCAGCCGCACAGATACGCAGTATTTT. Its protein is CASSLSRTDTQYF.

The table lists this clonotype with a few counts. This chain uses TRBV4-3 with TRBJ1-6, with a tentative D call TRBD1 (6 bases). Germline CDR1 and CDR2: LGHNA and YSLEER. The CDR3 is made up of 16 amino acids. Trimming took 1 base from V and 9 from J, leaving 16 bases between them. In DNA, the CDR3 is TGCGCCAGCAGCCAAGGACAGGACTCTTTTGTTTCACCCCTCCACTTT. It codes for CASSQGQDSFVSPLHF.

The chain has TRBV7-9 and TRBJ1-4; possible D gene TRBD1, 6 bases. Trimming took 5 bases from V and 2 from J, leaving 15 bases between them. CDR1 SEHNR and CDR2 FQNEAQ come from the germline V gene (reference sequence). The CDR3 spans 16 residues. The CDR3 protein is CASSPRGTGTNEKLFF. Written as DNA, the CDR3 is TGTGCCAGCAGCCCTAGGGGAACAGGGACTAATGAAAAACTGTTTTTT.

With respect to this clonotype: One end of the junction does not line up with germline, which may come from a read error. This CDR3 reads CARSFGGTEAFF. The CDR3 DNA reads TGCGCCAGAAGCTTCGGGGGTACTGAAGCTTTCTTT. The genes are TRBV5-1 and TRBJ1-1; a weak D match, TRBD1 (5 bases). CDR1 SGHRS and CDR2 YFSETQ come from the germline V gene. The CDR3 runs to 12 residues.

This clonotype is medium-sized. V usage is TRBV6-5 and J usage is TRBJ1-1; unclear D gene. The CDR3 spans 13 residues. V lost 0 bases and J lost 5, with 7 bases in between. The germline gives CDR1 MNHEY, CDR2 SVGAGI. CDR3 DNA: TGTGCCAGCAGTTACTCAGGCGGGACTGAAGCTTTCTTT. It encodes CASSYSGGTEAFF.

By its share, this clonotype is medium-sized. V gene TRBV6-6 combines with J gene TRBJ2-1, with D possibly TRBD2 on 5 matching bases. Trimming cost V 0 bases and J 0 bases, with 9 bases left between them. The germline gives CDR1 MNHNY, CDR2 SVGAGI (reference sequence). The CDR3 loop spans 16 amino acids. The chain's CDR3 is CASSYSLGSSYNEQFF. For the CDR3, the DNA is TGTGCCAGCAGTTACTCTTTGGGGAGCTCCTACAATGAGCAGTTCTTC.

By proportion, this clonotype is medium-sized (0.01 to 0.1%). The CDR3 DNA is TGTGCCAGCAGTTACGAACAGCTCAATTCACCCCTCCACTTT. Translated, it gives CASSYEQLNSPLHF. This sequence joins TRBV6-5 and TRBJ1-6; D gene unclear. The CDR3 has 14 amino acids. V was shortened by 2 bases and J by 7 bases, with 9 bases between the two germline ends. Germline loops: CDR1 MNHEY, CDR2 SVGAGI.

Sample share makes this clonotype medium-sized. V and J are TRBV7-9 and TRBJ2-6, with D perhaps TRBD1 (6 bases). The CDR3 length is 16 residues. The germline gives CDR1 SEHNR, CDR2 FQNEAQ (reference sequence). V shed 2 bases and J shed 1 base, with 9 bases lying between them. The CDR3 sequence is CASSLHQGSGANVLTF. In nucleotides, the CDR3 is TGTGCCAGCAGCTTACACCAGGGGTCTGGGGCCAACGTCCTGACTTTC.

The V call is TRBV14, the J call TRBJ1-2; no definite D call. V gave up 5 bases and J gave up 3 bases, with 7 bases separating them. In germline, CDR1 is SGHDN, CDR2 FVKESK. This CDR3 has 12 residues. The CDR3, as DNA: TGTGCCAGCAGCTATCAGGACTATGGCTACACCTTC. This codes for CASSYQDYGYTF.

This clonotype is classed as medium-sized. CDR3 nucleotides: TGTGCCAGCAGCTTGGGGAGGTACAACACTGAAGCTTTCTTT. Translating it yields CASSLGRYNTEAFF. V gene TRBV5-6 combines with J gene TRBJ1-1, with D uncertain. The germline V gene has CDR1 SGHDT and CDR2 YYEEEE. This CDR3 has 14 amino acids. V dropped 0 bases and J dropped 2 bases, with 8 bases sitting between them.